The entry below describes one TCR beta chain. This sample was taken from a study of blood T cell repertoires in COVID-19. Original processing methods: The authors estimated nucleated cell counts from reference gene primer amplification. The method was immunoSEQ multiplex PCR; TCRdb's version includes in-frame clones alone and lacks a portion of them. That table is the source of V, J and clone size, and D and trimming were worked out from the DNA. This table holds roughly 300,000 clones, less than 90% found once. CDR1 is SNHLY and CDR2 is FYNNEI in the germline V gene. This CDR3 comprises 12 residues. V was trimmed by 4 bases and J by 6 bases, leaving 10 bases between them. Living in 24 US areas, the participants were between roughly 18 and 90 years of age. The study assigned cohorts using participant-reported clinical history.

This TCR was sampled from a woman in her 30s who had recovered from COVID-19. V is TRBV2 and J is TRBJ2-7, with TRBD1 as a possible D gene (6 bases). The sequenced sample was PBMCs or T cells enriched from blood (not recorded which). CDR3 sequence: CASSGGLGEQYF. Here the CDR3 DNA reads TGTGCCAGCAGTGGGGGGCTGGGCGAGCAGTACTTC. The full variable domain, with the rest looked up from reference TRBV2 and TRBJ2-7, is EPEVTQTPSHQVTQMGQEVILRCVPISNHLYFYWYRQILGQKVEFLVSFYNNEISEKSEIFDDQFSVERPDGSNFTLKIRSTKLEDSAMYFCASSGGLGEQYFGPGTRLTVT.